This T cell receptor beta chain was sequenced during a study of cytomegalovirus exposure and HLA in healthy donors. Background on the study: Some 85 million unique TCRs, all from HLA-typed donors, were included in an early release of the data.

Germline V CDR1 and CDR2: MNHEY, SMNVEV (reference sequence). V lost 3 bases, J lost 2 bases, and 11 bases lay in between. This CDR3 region has 14 residues. Primers included in the PCR were 60 Vbeta and 13 Jbeta primers. Produced via immunoSEQ multiplex PCR; TCRdb's table is partial and in-frame only. The data show 100,000 to 150,000 clones, with roughly 75% seen just once and 5.3% held by the top ten. Points on this clone: Its specificity is unknown.

Regarding the study as a whole: Reports showed the classifier diagnosing cytomegalovirus status with high specificity and sensitivity. Reportedly, a later analysis found an Asian-associated ancestry cluster had fewer N-insertions than the approximately 700-donor mean.

This sequence joins TRBV27 and TRBJ2-7; the D gene is possibly TRBD2 (6 bases). The sample consisted of PBMCs. The source of this sequence is a man aged 25-45 years in good health and CMV-seronegative. For the CDR3, the DNA is TGTGCCAGCAGTTTCTCGGGGGAGACCTACGAGCAGTACTTC. Protein: CASSFSGETYEQYF.